This TCR beta chain was retrieved from a study of cytomegalovirus exposure and HLA in healthy donors. At sampling all donors were nominally healthy, likely with unrecorded immune exposures. PCR employed 60 Vbeta and 13 Jbeta primers. TCRdb's table, derived via immunoSEQ multiplex PCR, lists solely in-frame clones and lacks some. The sample contains roughly 200,000 clones, 70% to 80% of which appear only once. The sequence came from a man aged 25 to 45 in good health and CMV-seronegative. The sequencing sample was made of PBMCs.

DNA for the CDR3: TGTGCCAGCAGCAAGGAACAGGGGGGGTGGGCACCGGGTGGCTACACCTTC. Translation gives CASSKEQGGWAPGGYTF. The chain joins TRBV4-2 to TRBJ1-2; 8 nucleotides match TRBD1. Germline V gives CDR1 LGHNA, CDR2 YNFKEQ. The V gene end was trimmed by 5 bases and the J gene end by 7 bases; junction bases not matched to a gene: 18. The CDR3 length is 17 residues.